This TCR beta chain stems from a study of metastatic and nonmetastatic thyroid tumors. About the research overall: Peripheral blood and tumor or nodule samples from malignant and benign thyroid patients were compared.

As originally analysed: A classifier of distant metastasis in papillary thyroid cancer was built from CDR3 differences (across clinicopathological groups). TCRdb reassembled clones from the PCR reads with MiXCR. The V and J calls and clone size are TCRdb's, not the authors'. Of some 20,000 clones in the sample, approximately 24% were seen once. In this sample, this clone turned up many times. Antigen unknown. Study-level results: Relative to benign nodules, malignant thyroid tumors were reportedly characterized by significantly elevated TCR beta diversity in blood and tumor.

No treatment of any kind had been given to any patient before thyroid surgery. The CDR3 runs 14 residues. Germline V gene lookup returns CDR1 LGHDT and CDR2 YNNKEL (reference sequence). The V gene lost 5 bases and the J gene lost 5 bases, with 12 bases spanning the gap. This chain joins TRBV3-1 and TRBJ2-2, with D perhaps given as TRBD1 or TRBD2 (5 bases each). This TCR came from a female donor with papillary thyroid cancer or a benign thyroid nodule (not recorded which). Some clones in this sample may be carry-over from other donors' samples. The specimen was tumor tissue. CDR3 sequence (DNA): TGTGCCAGCAGCAACGAGGGGAAAACCGGGGAGCTGTTTTTT. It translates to CASSNEGKTGELFF.